The 25 T cell receptor beta chains listed next were all sequenced from one sample in a study of OX40 agonist ivuxolimab in advanced cancers. TCRdb's copy holds only in-frame clones and misses some; the assay was immunoSEQ multiplex PCR. Among about 46,000 clones listed, more than 85% were seen once. Here the sequenced sample was CD4+ or CD8+ T cells sorted from blood, taken in a trial of the OX40 agonist ivuxolimab. Source of these receptors: an adult with an advanced solid tumor such as melanoma, head and neck, liver or kidney cancer.

This chain connects TRBV5-6 to TRBJ1-5; TRBD1 is a possible D gene (5 bases). The V gene lost 0 bases and the J gene lost 0 bases, with 10 bases spanning the gap. The germline CDR1 and CDR2 sequences are SGHDT and YYEEEE. This CDR3 contains 16 residues. The CDR3 DNA follows: TGTGCCAGCAGCTTGGTTGGGACCGATAGCAATCAGCCCCAGCATTTT. Protein: CASSLVGTDSNQPQHF.

The gene calls are TRBV27 and TRBJ1-2; 9 bases agree with TRBD1. Germline-derived CDR1 and CDR2 are MNHEY and SMNVEV (reference sequence). There are 15 residues in the CDR3. Losses at the gene ends were 5 bases for V and 6 bases for J; bases not matched to a gene: 10. CDR3 protein: CASSPLGQGIDGYTF. The DNA for the CDR3 is TGTGCCAGCAGTCCCTTGGGACAGGGAATTGATGGCTACACCTTC.

The chain recombines TRBV4-2 with TRBJ1-1, with a tentative D call TRBD1 (5 bases). Germline V gene sequence: CDR1 LGHNA, CDR2 YNFKEQ. The CDR3 has 13 residues. Trimming pared 2 bases from V and 4 bases from J, leaving 8 bases between. CDR3 region: CASSQSGITEAFF. Here the CDR3 DNA reads TGTGCCAGCAGCCAATCAGGGATCACTGAAGCTTTCTTT.

The V call is TRBV4-1, the J call TRBJ2-5; possible D gene TRBD2, 7 bases. The J call is uncertain, as TRBJ2-7 better fits the DNA end. CDR3 size: 15 residues. Germline values: CDR1 MGHRA, CDR2 YSYEKL. The CDR3 DNA sequence: TGCGCCAGCAGCCAGCAGGCGGGGGCTGCCTACGAGCAGTACTTC. Translating gives CASSQQAGAAYEQYF.

The V gene is TRBV7-8, the J gene TRBJ2-4; the D is unclear. In germline, CDR1 is SGHVS, CDR2 FQNEAQ. The germline V and J ends were trimmed by 6 bases and 0 bases, with 6 bases remaining between them. This CDR3 region has 13 residues. CDR3 coding DNA: TGTGCCAGCAGGCCTAGAGCCAAAAACATTCAGTACTTC. Its translation is CASRPRAKNIQYF.

This chain joins TRBV27 and TRBJ2-7; the match to TRBD2 covers 7 bases. This CDR3 has 14 amino acids. Per the germline V gene, CDR1 is MNHEY and CDR2 is SMNVEV (reference sequence). V shed 2 bases, J shed 5 bases, and the junction held 6 bases outside the gene matches. CDR3 nucleotides: TGTGCCAGCAGTTTAAGGCGGGAGACCCACGAGCAGTACTTC. It is translated as CASSLRRETHEQYF.

This clone has a single count. The chain employs TRBV27 and TRBJ1-6; TRBD1 agrees at 9 bases. The CDR3 runs 15 residues. Per germline, CDR1 MNHEY and CDR2 SMNVEV (reference sequence). The V segment lost 4 bases and the J segment 3 bases; nucleotides outside the gene matches: 1. The CDR3 sequence: CASSWGQGYNSPLHF. The CDR3 bases are TGTGCCAGCAGTTGGGGACAGGGCTATAATTCACCCCTCCACTTT.

The rearrangement joins TRBV7-2 to TRBJ2-1; 10 nucleotides align to TRBD1. Germline assignment: CDR1 SGHTA and CDR2 FQGNSA. The CDR3 loop spans 13 amino acids. J gave up 5 bases and V 9 bases, and 4 bases lay outside the gene matches. DNA for the CDR3: TGTGCCAGAGGACAGGGGGTGGACAATGAGCAGTTCTTC. This sequence encodes CARGQGVDNEQFF.

The CDR3 DNA reads TGTGCCAGCAGCGCTACTAGCGGGAAATACAATGAGCAGTTCTTC. It translates to CASSATSGKYNEQFF. The chain employs TRBV7-6 and TRBJ2-1, with 10 bases matching TRBD2. In germline, CDR1 is SGHVS, CDR2 FNYEAQ. The CDR3 has 15 amino acids. V shed 5 bases and J 4 bases; nucleotides not matched to a gene: 5. Complete variable domain (other parts from reference TRBV7-6 and TRBJ2-1): GAGVSQSPRYKVTKRGQDVALRCDPISGHVSLYWYRQALGQGPEFLTYFNYEAQQDKSGLPNDRFSAERPEGSISTLTIQRTEQRDSAMYRCASSATSGKYNEQFFGPGTRLTVL.

J is TRBJ1-5 and V is TRBV28; TRBD1 might be the D (5 bases). Germline V lookup: CDR1 MDHEN, CDR2 SYDVKM. V gave up 5 bases and J gave up 7 bases, with 15 bases separating them. The CDR3 has 14 amino acids. This CDR3 reads CASSPTGLEQPQHF. The CDR3 region has the DNA TGTGCCAGCAGTCCAACAGGATTGGAGCAGCCCCAGCATTTT.

This chain links TRBV27 with TRBJ1-5; D gene uncertain. Trimming pared 0 bases from V and 6 bases from J, leaving 15 bases between. The V gene's germline CDR1 is MNHEY and CDR2 SMNVEV (reference sequence). The CDR3 is made up of 16 amino acids. CDR3 residues: CASSLSGSLGFQPQHF. CDR3 coding DNA: TGTGCCAGCAGTTTATCCGGGTCCCTGGGTTTTCAGCCCCAGCATTTT.

This chain links TRBV10-2 with TRBJ2-7, with D unresolved. Trimming cost V 3 bases and J 1 base, with 10 bases left between them. There are 14 residues in the CDR3. Germline CDR1 WSHSY, CDR2 SAAADI. In DNA form, the CDR3 reads TGCGCCAGCAGTGAACTAATTGGGTCCTACGAGCAGTACGTC. Translation gives CASSELIGSYEQYV.

The chain has TRBV9 and TRBJ2-3, with D perhaps TRBD1 (5 bases). CDR3 length: 15 residues. Germline CDR1 SGDLS, CDR2 YYNGEE. V was shortened by 1 base and J by 5 bases, with 14 bases between the two germline ends. Here the CDR3 DNA reads TGTGCCAGCAGCGTATCAGGGTCTCCTGGAGATACGCAGTATTTT. Its translation is CASSVSGSPGDTQYF.

The chain joins TRBV4-2 to TRBJ2-3; D may be TRBD1 (6 bases). The germline V gene encodes CDR1 LGHNA and CDR2 YNFKEQ. The CDR3 is 16 residues long. V was shortened by 6 bases and J by 0 bases, with 16 bases between the two germline ends. CDR3 nucleotide sequence: TGTGCCAGCAGGCCTCAACAGGGATCTAGCACAGATACGCAGTATTTT. Protein sequence: CASRPQQGSSTDTQYF.

V gene TRBV5-1 combines with J gene TRBJ1-1, with D unclear. V was pared by 4 bases and J by 6 bases, with 19 bases between. Per germline, CDR1 SGHRS and CDR2 YFSETQ. This CDR3 contains 15 residues. CDR3 in DNA: TGCGCCAGCAGCCCCTTATGGGAGGCAGCCCCTGAAGCTTTCTTT. As protein: CASSPLWEAAPEAFF.

This rearrangement joins TRBV29-1 to TRBJ1-2, with 8 bases that match TRBD1. Germline lookup yields CDR1 SQVTM and CDR2 ANQGSEA. The ends lost 4 bases at V and 2 bases at J; junction bases unmatched: 3. The CDR3 covers 13 residues. CDR3 bases: TGCAGCGTTGGAGCAGGGGGCAACTATGGCTACACCTTC. This gives the protein CSVGAGGNYGYTF. The entire variable domain, with the rest obtained from reference TRBV29-1 and TRBJ1-2, is as follows: SAVISQKPSRDICQRGTSLTIQCQVDSQVTMMFWYRQQPGQSLTLIATANQGSEATYESGFVIDKFPISRPNLTFSTLTVSNMSPEDSSIYLCSVGAGGNYGYTFGSGTRLTVV.

The chain carries TRBV30 and TRBJ1-2; 9 bases are a match to TRBD1. Germline lookup yields CDR1 GTSNPN and CDR2 SVGIG (reference sequence). V lost 1 base and J lost 4; bases outside the gene matches: 25. The CDR3 totals 21 residues. The CDR3 spells CAWSEGGVPGTGPHIRYGYTF. The CDR3 coding sequence is TGTGCCTGGAGTGAAGGGGGTGTGCCGGGGACAGGGCCACACATACGCTATGGCTACACCTTC.

The rearrangement links TRBV5-3 to TRBJ2-5, with no clear D. Being an ORF, TRBV5-3 has a function that is uncertain. This CDR3 has 8 amino acids. V was trimmed by 5 bases and J by 14 bases, leaving 7 bases between them. CDR3 sequence (DNA): TGTGCCAGAAGGCCTGGTTACTTC. Protein sequence: CARRPGYF.

V and J are TRBV5-1 and TRBJ1-5, with a tentative D call TRBD1 (5 bases). In germline, CDR1 is SGHRS, CDR2 YFSETQ. This CDR3 has 15 residues. Trimming stripped 0 bases from V and 1 base from J, with 8 bases between. This CDR3 reads CASSLGWGSNQPQHF. The CDR3 DNA is TGCGCCAGCAGCTTGGGTTGGGGCAGCAATCAGCCCCAGCATTTT.

The J gene is TRBJ1-4, the V gene TRBV29-1, with D unclear. CDR1 and CDR2 (germline): SQVTM, ANQGSEA. The germline V and J ends were trimmed by 4 bases and 0 bases, with 9 bases remaining between them. The CDR3 runs to 14 residues. The CDR3 is CSVGHATTNEKLFF. DNA of the CDR3: TGCAGCGTTGGACACGCCACAACTAATGAAAAACTGTTTTTT. The full variable domain, with the rest looked up from reference TRBV29-1 and TRBJ1-4, is SAVISQKPSRDICQRGTSLTIQCQVDSQVTMMFWYRQQPGQSLTLIATANQGSEATYESGFVIDKFPISRPNLTFSTLTVSNMSPEDSSIYLCSVGHATTNEKLFFGSGTQLSVL.

CDR3 residues: CASSQEREGRGGDTQYF. The CDR3 bases are TGTGCCAGCAGCCAAGAACGCGAGGGACGGGGCGGCGATACGCAGTATTTT. The rearrangement uses TRBV4-2 and TRBJ2-3, with D possibly called TRBD1 or TRBD2 (5 bases each). Germline CDR1 is LGHNA and CDR2 is YNFKEQ. This CDR3 contains 17 residues. V was cut by 0 bases and J by 6 bases, with 19 bases left in between.

V gene TRBV28 combines with J gene TRBJ2-4; no reliable D call. V was cut by 4 bases and J by 5 bases, with 18 bases left in between. Germline CDR1 and CDR2: MDHEN and SYDVKM. CDR3 size: 16 residues. CDR3 nucleotides: TGTGCCAGCAGTTCCTCTTTCTACCCCTCCGAAAACATTCAGTACTTC. Translating gives CASSSSFYPSENIQYF.

The V gene is TRBV4-2, the J gene TRBJ2-7, with 9 bases identical to TRBD2. The V gene end was trimmed by 1 base and the J gene end by 7 bases; junction bases not matched to a gene: 11. This CDR3 has 16 residues. Germline values: CDR1 LGHNA, CDR2 YNFKEQ. CDR3 protein: CASSQAGSGSIEEQYF. CDR3 sequence (DNA): TGTGCCAGCAGCCAAGCGGGTAGCGGGAGTATTGAGGAGCAGTACTTC.

The chain combines TRBV19 with TRBJ2-2, with TRBD1 matching 8 bases. V shed 5 bases and J 0 bases; nucleotides not matched to a gene: 14. The CDR3 is 19 amino acids. Germline loops: CDR1 LNHDA, CDR2 SQIVND (reference sequence). The CDR3 is CASSRPPGQANANTGELFF. CDR3 DNA sequence: TGTGCCAGTAGTCGACCGCCGGGACAGGCCAACGCGAACACCGGGGAGCTGTTTTTT.

The V gene is TRBV6-6, the J gene TRBJ1-5; D may be TRBD1 (5 bases). This CDR3 is 14 amino acids long. Germline lookup yields CDR1 MNHNY and CDR2 SVGAGI (reference sequence). Trimming left V 2 bases short and J 6 bases short, with 11 bases between. CDR3 DNA: TGTGCCAGCAGTTACGGAAGGGGTGGTCAGCCCCAGCATTTT. This translates into CASSYGRGGQPQHF.